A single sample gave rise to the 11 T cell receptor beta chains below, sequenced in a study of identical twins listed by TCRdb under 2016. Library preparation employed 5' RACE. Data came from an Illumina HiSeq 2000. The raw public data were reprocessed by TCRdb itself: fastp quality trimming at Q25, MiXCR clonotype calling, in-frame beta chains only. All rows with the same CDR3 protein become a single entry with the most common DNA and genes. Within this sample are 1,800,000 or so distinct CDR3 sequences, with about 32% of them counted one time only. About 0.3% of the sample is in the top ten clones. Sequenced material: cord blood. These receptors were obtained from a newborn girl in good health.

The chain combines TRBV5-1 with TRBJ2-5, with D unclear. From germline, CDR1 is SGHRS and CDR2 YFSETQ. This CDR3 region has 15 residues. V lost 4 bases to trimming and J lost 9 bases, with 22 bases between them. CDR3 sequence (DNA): TGCGCCAGCAGCGATAGCTTGTGGATGAGCGAGGCCCAGTACTTC. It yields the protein CASSDSLWMSEAQYF. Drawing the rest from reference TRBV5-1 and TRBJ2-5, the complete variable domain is KAGVTQTPRYLIKTRGQQVTLSCSPISGHRSVSWYQQTPGQGLQFLFEYFSETQRNKGNFPGRFSGRQFSNSRSEMNVSTLELGDSALYLCASSDSLWMSEAQYFGPGTRLLVL.

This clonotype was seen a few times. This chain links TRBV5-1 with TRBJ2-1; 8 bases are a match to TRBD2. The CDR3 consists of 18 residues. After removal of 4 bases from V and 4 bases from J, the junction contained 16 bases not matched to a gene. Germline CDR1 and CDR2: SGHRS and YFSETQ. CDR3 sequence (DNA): TGCGCCAGCAGCCCCCAAACCCAAGCGGGAGTGCGTTACAATGAGCAGTTCTTC. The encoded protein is CASSPQTQAGVRYNEQFF.

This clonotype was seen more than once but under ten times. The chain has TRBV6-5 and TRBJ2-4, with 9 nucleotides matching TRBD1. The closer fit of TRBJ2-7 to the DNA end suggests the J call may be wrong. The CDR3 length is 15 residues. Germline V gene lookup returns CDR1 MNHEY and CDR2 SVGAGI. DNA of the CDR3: TGTGCCAGCAGTTACGCCGGACAGGGGAAATACGAGCAGTACTTC. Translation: CASSYAGQGKYEQYF.

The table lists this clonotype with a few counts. The CDR3 region has the DNA TGCAGTGCGACTCAACGGGACAGGGGATGGGGCTACACCTTC. Its protein product is CSATQRDRGWGYTF. V gene TRBV20-1 combines with J gene TRBJ1-2; 10 nucleotides align to TRBD1. Germline loops: CDR1 DFQATT, CDR2 SNEGSKA (reference sequence). V shed 6 bases, J shed 8 bases, and the junction held 12 bases outside the gene matches. The CDR3 sequence is 14 residues long.

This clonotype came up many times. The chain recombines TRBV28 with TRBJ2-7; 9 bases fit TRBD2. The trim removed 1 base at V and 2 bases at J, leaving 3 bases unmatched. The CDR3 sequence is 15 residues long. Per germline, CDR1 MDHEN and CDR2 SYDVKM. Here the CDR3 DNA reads TGTGCCAGCAGTTTATATCTAGCGGGGACCTACGAGCAGTACTTC. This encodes CASSLYLAGTYEQYF.

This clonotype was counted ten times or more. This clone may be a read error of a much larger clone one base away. The CDR3 here is CASSLKTQYF. The DNA for the CDR3 is TGTGCCAGCAGCTTAAAGACCCAGTACTTC. The V and J genes are TRBV7-2 and TRBJ2-5; D is uncertain. Germline CDR1 is SGHTA and CDR2 is FQGNSA. The length of the CDR3 is 10 residues. Trimming shortened V by 2 bases and J by 6 bases, and 1 base separated the two germline ends.

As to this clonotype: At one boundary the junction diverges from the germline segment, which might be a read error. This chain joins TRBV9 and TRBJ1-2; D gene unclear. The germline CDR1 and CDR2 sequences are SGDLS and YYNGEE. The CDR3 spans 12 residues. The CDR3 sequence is CASNVGDYGYTF. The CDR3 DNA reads TGTGCCAGCAACGTAGGAGACTATGGCTACACCTTC.

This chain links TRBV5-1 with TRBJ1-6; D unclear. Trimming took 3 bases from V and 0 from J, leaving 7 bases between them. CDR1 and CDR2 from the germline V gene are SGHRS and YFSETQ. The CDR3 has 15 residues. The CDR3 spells CASSSAASYNSPLHF. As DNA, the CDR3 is TGCGCCAGCAGCTCCGCAGCCTCCTATAATTCACCCCTCCACTTT.

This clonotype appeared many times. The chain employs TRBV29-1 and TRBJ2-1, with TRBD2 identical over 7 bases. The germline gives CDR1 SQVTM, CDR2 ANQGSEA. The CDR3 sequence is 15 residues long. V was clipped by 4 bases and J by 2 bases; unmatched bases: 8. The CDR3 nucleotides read TGCAGCGTTGGGGGTCTAGCGGTACCCTACAATGAGCAGTTCTTC. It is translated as CSVGGLAVPYNEQFF.

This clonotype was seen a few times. The CDR3 loop is CSTGLETQYF. The DNA for the CDR3 is TGCAGCACTGGGTTGGAGACCCAGTACTTC. V is TRBV20-1 and J is TRBJ2-5; D is ambiguous. The CDR3 loop spans 10 amino acids. Per the germline V gene, CDR1 is DFQATT and CDR2 is SNEGSKA (reference sequence).

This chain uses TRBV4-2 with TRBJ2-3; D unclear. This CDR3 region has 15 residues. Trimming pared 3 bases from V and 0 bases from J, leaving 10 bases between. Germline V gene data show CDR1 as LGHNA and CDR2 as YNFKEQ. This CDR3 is CASSHRASSTDTQYF. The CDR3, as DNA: TGTGCCAGCAGCCACCGGGCCTCTAGCACAGATACGCAGTATTTT.